The present entry profiles one T cell receptor beta chain with its context. These data come from a study of blood T cell repertoires in COVID-19. About the research overall: The cDNA or gDNA used as material had been derived from T cells, B-cell-depleted T cells, or PBMCs.

Authors' analysis steps: Reference gene primer amplification in the assay estimated nucleated cell counts. Some clones are missing from TCRdb's copy, which holds only in-frame ones; the method was immunoSEQ multiplex PCR. That table supplies the V and J calls and clone size; D and trimming were determined from the DNA. Counted here are about 430,000 clones, more than 70% occurring once; the ten biggest clones make up 1.4%. Participants' own reports of clinical history determined their cohort assignment. CDR1 and CDR2 from the germline V gene are MGHRA and YSYEKL. Trimming removed 0 bases at V and 7 bases at J, with 6 bases between. There are 13 residues in the CDR3.

Sequencing was done on a sample of PBMCs or T cells enriched from blood (not recorded which). The origin of this receptor is a woman aged 18 to 35 who had been exposed to COVID-19. The V and J genes are TRBV4-1 and TRBJ1-4, with D unresolved. The CDR3 is CASSQDNSEKLFF. DNA of the CDR3: TGCGCCAGCAGCCAAGATAACTCTGAAAAACTGTTTTTT.